This T cell receptor (beta chain) came from a study of T cells in Graves' hyperthyroidism and ophthalmopathy. Overall study: Pretreatment peripheral blood was obtained at initial diagnosis.

RNA transcripts yielded amplified TCR beta CDR3 regions. HTBI primers were the set used in a first-round RT-PCR of the TCR CDR3. TCRdb recomputed calls from the multiplex PCR reads with MiXCR, one row per CDR3 protein. The repertoire holds over 350,000 distinct CDR3 sequences, with roughly 14% as singletons. There are many counts of this clonotype. The antigen is not known. Study-wide points: Ophthalmopathy, as predicted by the model, came a median roughly 6.3 months after the prediction. The majority of expanded thyroid clonotypes above 0.001 also appeared in blood.

The length of the CDR3 is 16 residues. Trimming shortened V by 5 bases and J by 5 bases, and 21 bases separated the two germline ends. The source material was blood. The sequence was obtained from a man aged 18 to 35 with Graves' ophthalmopathy. The V gene is TRBV12-3 or TRBV12-4, the J gene TRBJ2-5; D call uncertain. The CDR3: CASSPDGLGKVETQYF. As DNA, the CDR3 is TGTGCCAGCAGTCCGGATGGATTGGGGAAAGTGGAGACCCAGTACTTC.